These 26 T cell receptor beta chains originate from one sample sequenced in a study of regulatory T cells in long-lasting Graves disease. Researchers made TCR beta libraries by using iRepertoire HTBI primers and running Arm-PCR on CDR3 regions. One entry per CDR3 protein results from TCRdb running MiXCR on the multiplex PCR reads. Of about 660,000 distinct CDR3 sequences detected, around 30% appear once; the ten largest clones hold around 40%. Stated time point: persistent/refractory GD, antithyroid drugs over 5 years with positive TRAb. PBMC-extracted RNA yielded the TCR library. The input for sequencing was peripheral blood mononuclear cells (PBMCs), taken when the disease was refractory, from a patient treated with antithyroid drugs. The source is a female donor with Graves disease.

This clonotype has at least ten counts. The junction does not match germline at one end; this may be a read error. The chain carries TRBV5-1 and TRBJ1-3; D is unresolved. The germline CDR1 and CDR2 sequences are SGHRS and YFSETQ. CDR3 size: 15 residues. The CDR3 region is CASSLEGSSGNTIYF. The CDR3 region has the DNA TGTGCCAGCAGTTTGGAGGGCAGCTCTGGAAACACCATATATTTT.

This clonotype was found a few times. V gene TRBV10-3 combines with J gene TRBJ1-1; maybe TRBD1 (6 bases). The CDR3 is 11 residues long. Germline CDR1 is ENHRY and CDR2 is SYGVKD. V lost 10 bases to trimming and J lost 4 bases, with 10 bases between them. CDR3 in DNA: TGTGCCACCTCAGGGGCCACTGAAGCTTTCTTT. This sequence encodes CATSGATEAFF.

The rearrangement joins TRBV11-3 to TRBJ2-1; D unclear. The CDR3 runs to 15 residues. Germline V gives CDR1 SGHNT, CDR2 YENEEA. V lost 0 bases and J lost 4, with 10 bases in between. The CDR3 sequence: CASSLESSGYNEQFF. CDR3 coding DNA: TGTGCCAGCAGCTTAGAATCTTCGGGTTACAATGAGCAGTTCTTC.

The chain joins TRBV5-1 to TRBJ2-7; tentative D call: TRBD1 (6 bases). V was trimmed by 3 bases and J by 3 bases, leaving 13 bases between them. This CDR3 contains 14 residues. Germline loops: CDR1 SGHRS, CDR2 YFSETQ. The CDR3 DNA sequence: TGCGCCAGCAGCTACGGACAGAGTAGCTACGAGCAGTACTTC. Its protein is CASSYGQSSYEQYF. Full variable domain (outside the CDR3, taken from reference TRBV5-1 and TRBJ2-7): KAGVTQTPRYLIKTRGQQVTLSCSPISGHRSVSWYQQTPGQGLQFLFEYFSETQRNKGNFPGRFSGRQFSNSRSEMNVSTLELGDSALYLCASSYGQSSYEQYFGPGTRLTVT.

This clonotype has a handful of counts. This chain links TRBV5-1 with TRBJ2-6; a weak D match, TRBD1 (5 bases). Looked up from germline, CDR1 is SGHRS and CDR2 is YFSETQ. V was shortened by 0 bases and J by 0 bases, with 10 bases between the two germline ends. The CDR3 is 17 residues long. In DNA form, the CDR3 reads TGCGCCAGCAGCTTGGGGACACGGAGCTCTGGGGCCAACGTCCTGACTTTC. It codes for CASSLGTRSSGANVLTF. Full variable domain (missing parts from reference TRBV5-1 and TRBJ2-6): KAGVTQTPRYLIKTRGQQVTLSCSPISGHRSVSWYQQTPGQGLQFLFEYFSETQRNKGNFPGRFSGRQFSNSRSEMNVSTLELGDSALYLCASSLGTRSSGANVLTFGAGSRLTVL.

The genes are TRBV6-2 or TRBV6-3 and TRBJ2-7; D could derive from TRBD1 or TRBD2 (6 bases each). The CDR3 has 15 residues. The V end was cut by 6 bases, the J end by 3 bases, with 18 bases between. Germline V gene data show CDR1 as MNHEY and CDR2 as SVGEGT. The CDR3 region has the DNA TGTGCCAGCAGCCAAGGGGGAAGTAGCGGCTACGAGCAGTACTTC. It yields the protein CASSQGGSSGYEQYF.

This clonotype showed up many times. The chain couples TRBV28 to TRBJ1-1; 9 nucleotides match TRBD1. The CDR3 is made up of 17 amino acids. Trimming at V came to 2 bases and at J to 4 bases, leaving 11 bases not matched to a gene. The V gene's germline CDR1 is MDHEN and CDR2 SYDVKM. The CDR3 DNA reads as TGTGCCAGCAGTTTACTACAGGGGGCCCTCGGTGGCACTGAAGCTTTCTTT. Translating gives CASSLLQGALGGTEAFF.

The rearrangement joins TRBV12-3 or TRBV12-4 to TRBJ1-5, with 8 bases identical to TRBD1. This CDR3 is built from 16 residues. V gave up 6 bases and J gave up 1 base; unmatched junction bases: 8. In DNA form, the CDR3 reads TGTGCCAGCAGCGACAGACAGGGGCCAAGCAATCAGCCCCAGCATTTT. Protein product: CASSDRQGPSNQPQHF.

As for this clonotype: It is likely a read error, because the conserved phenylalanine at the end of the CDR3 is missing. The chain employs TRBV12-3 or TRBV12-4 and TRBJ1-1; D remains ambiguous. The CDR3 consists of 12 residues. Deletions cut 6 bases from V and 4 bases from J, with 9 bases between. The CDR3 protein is CASRTGFTEAFL. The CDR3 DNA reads TGTGCCAGCAGGACGGGGTTCACTGAAGCTTTCCTT.

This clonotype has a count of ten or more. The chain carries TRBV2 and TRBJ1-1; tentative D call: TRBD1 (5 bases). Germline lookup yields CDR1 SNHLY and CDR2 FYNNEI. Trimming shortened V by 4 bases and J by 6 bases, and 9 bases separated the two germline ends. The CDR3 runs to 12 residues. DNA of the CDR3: TGTGCCAGCAGTGTACGCAGGGCTGAAGCTTTCTTT. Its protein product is CASSVRRAEAFF.

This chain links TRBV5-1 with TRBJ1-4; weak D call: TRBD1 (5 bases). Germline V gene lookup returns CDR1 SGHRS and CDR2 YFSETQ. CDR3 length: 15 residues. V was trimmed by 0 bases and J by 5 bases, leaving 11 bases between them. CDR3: CASSLGGKQNEKLFF. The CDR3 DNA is TGCGCCAGCAGCTTGGGGGGCAAACAAAATGAAAAACTGTTTTTT.

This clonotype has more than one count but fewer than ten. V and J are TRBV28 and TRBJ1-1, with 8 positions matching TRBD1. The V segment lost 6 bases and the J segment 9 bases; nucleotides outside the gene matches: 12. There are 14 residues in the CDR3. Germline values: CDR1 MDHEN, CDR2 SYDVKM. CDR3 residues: CASRKTGGTPKAFF. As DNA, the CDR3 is TGTGCCAGCAGGAAAACAGGGGGAACCCCGAAAGCTTTCTTT.

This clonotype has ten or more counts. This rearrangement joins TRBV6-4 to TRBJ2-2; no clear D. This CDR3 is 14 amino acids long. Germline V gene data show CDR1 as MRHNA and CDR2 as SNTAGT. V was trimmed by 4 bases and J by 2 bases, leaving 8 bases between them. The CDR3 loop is CASSVSFNTGELFF. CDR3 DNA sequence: TGTGCCAGCAGTGTGTCTTTTAACACCGGGGAGCTGTTTTTT.

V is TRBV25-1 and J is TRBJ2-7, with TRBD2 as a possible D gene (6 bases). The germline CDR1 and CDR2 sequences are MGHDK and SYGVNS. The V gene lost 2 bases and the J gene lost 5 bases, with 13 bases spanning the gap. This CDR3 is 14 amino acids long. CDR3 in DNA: TGTGCCAGCAGTGAAACGGGAGTAATCAACGAGCAGTACTTC. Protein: CASSETGVINEQYF.

As DNA, the CDR3 is TGTGCCACCCATGGGGGACAGGCAACTGGCTACACCTTC. Protein: CATHGGQATGYTF. The J gene is TRBJ1-2, the V gene TRBV19; 8 positions match TRBD1. V was clipped by 10 bases and J by 7 bases; unmatched bases: 11. The CDR3 spans 13 residues. The germline gives CDR1 LNHDA, CDR2 SQIVND (reference sequence).

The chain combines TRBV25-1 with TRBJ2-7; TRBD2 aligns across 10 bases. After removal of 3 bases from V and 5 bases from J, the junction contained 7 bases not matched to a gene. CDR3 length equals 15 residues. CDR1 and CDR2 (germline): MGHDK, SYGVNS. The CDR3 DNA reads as TGTGCCAGCAGTGATCCGCTAGCGGGAGAAGACGAGCAGTACTTC. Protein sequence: CASSDPLAGEDEQYF.

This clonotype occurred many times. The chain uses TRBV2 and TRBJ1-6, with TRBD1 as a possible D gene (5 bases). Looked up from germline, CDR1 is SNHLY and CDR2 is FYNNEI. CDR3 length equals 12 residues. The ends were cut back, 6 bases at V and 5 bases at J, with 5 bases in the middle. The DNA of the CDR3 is TGTGCCAGCAGCAGGGATAATTCACCCCTCCACTTT. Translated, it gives CASSRDNSPLHF.

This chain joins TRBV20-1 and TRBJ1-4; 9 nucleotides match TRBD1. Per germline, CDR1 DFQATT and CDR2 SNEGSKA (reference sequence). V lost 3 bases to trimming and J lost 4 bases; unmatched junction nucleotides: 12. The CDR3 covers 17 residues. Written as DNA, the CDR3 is TGCAGTGCTAGTTACAGGGGGCAAAGGGAGAGTAATGAAAAACTGTTTTTT. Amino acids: CSASYRGQRESNEKLFF.

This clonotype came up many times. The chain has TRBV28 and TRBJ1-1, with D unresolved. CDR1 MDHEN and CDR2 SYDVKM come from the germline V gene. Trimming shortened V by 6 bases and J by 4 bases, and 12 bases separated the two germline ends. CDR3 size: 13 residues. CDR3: CASSNHPPTEAFF. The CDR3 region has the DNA TGTGCCAGCAGCAACCACCCTCCCACTGAAGCTTTCTTT.

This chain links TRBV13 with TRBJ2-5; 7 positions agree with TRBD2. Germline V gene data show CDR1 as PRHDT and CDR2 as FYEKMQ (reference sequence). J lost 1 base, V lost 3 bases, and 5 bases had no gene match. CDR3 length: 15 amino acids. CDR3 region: CASSLGGQGQETQYF. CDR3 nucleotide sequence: TGTGCCAGCAGCTTGGGAGGGCAGGGCCAAGAGACCCAGTACTTC.

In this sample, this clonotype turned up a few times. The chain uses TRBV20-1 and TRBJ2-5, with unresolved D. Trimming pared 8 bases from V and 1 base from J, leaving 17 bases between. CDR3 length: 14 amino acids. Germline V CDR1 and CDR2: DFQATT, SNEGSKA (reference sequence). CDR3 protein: CSPLAGPTQETQYF. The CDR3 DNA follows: TGCAGTCCCCTGGCAGGACCCACCCAAGAGACCCAGTACTTC.

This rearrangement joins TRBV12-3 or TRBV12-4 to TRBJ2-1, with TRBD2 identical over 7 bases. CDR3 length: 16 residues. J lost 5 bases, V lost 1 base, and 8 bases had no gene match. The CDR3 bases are TGTGCCAGCAGTTTAGGGGTTGGCGGGGGTAACAATGAGCAGTTCTTC. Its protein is CASSLGVGGGNNEQFF.

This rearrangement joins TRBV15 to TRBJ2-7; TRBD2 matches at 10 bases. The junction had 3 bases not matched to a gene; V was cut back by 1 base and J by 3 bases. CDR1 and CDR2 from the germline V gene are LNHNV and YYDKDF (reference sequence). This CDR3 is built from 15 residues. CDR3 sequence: CATSRGTSGGYEQYF. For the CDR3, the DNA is TGTGCCACCAGCAGAGGGACTAGCGGTGGCTACGAGCAGTACTTC.

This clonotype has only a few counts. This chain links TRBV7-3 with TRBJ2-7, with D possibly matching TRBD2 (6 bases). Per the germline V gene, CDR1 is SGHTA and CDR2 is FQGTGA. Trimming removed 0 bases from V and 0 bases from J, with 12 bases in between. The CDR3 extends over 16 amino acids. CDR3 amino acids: CASSLTASASSYEQYF. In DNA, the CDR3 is TGTGCCAGCAGCTTAACGGCTAGCGCCAGCTCCTACGAGCAGTACTTC.

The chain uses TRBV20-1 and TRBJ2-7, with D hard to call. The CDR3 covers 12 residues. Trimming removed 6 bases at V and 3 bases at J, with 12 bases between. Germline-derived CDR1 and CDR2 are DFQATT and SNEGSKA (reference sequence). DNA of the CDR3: TGCAGTGCAAGCTCCCTTATCTACGAGCAGTACTTC. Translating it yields CSASSLIYEQYF.

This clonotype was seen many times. CDR3 region: CASSFVQALRSSPLHF. CDR3 DNA: TGTGCCAGCAGTTTTGTTCAGGCCCTCCGAAGTTCACCCCTCCACTTT. V is TRBV27 and J is TRBJ1-6; D gene unclear. Trimming removed 3 bases from V and 9 bases from J, with 18 bases in between. The CDR3 runs 16 residues. Germline CDR1 MNHEY, CDR2 SMNVEV (reference sequence).